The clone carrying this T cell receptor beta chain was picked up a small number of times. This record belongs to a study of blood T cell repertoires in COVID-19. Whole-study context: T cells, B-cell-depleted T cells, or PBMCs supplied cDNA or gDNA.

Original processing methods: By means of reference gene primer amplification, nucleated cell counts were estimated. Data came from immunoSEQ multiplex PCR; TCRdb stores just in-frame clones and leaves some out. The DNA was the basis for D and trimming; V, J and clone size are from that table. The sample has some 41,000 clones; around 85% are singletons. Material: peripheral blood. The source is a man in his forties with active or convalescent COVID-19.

CDR3 nucleotide sequence: TGTGCCAGCAGTTCCCAACAGACAACTAATGAAAAACTGTTTTTT. It codes for CASSSQQTTNEKLFF. The V and J genes are TRBV2 and TRBJ1-4; D remains ambiguous. From germline, CDR1 is SNHLY and CDR2 FYNNEI. V was trimmed by 5 bases and J by 0 bases, leaving 10 bases between them. The CDR3 loop spans 15 amino acids.